This entry is about one TCR beta chain. The size of this beta chain means little, since it is a stray read in a library made for alpha chains. MiXCR was run by TCRdb on the 5' RACE reads, yielding one entry per CDR3 protein. The data hold about 6,100 distinct CDR3 sequences, with approximately 12% observed a single time. Described time point: sample taken at primary tumor resection. From tumor, nontumor lung or frozen PBMC, whole RNA was taken unsorted for sequencing. This sample was taken from a study of spatial heterogeneity in lung cancer. Germline V gives CDR1 GTSNPN, CDR2 SVGIG (reference sequence). The CDR3 sequence is 12 residues long. V was clipped by 3 bases and J by 4 bases, with 9 bases between them.

This chain uses TRBV30 with TRBJ1-2, with D possibly TRBD1 on 5 matching bases. The clonotype comes from a human donor with early-stage non-small cell lung cancer. The sequenced sample was lung tissue, obtained at surgery. The CDR3 nucleotides read TGTGCCTGGAGCGGGGGGTCCTATGGCTACACCTTC. Its protein is CAWSGGSYGYTF.